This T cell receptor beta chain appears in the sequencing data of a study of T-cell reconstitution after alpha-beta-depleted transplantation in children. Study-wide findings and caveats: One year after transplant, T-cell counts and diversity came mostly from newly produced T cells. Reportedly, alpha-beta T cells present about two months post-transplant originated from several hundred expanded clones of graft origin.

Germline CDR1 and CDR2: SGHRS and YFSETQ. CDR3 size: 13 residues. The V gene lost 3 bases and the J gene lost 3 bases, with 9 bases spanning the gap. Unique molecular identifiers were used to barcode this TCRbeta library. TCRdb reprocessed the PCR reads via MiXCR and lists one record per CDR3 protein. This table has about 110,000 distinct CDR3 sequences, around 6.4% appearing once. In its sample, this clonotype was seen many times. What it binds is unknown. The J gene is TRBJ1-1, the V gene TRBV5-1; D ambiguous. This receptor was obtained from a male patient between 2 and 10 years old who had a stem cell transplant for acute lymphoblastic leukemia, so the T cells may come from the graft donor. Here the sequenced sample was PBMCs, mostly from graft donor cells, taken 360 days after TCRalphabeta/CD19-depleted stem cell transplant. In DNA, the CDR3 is TGCGCCAGCAGCTGGGGAACAGACACTGAAGCTTTCTTT. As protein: CASSWGTDTEAFF.